The clone carrying this T cell receptor beta chain was counted once. Its antigen is not known. The sample comes from a study of cytomegalovirus exposure and HLA in healthy donors. About the research overall: The same platform was used for the 110 or so validation repertoires as for the approximately 670 first-cohort repertoires, as reported in a later analysis.

The CDR3 sequence is 13 residues long. Between the trimmed V and J ends, which lost 4 bases and 4 bases, there was a span of 7 bases. The V gene's germline CDR1 is MNHEY and CDR2 SMNVEV (reference sequence). The assay was immunoSEQ multiplex PCR, and TCRdb's table has in-frame clones only and misses some. The table includes roughly 70,000 clones, around 85% detected once. Study-wide points: Rarity held for most TCR sequences, but there were some public TCRs that occurred in many donors.

Material for sequencing was PBMCs. This sequence joins TRBV27 and TRBJ1-4; D remains ambiguous. The receptor was derived from a young man in good health and CMV-seronegative. The CDR3 DNA is TGTGCCAGCAGTTCTCGTGTTAATGAAAAACTGTTTTTT. Encoded protein: CASSSRVNEKLFF.